Following are 5 T cell receptor beta chains from one sample sequenced in a study of CD8+ T cells in alopecia areata. The treatment here: oral pan-JAK inhibitor, 5-10 mg twice daily. Reverse transcription of extracted RNA yielded cDNA, which provided the sequencing template. Generated by immunoSEQ multiplex PCR, the TCRdb table keeps only in-frame clones and is missing some. This sample has 120,000 to 150,000 clones, with 70% to 90% found just once. Sequences were derived from CD8+ T cells sorted from blood, sampled at week 4, from a patient treated with tofacitinib. The origin of the receptors is a human donor with alopecia areata.

V and J are TRBV7-9 and TRBJ1-1, with TRBD1 identical over 8 bases. Germline CDR1 SEHNR, CDR2 FQNEAQ (reference sequence). Unmatched junction bases numbered 4, after V lost 8 bases and J lost 5 bases. CDR3 length equals 12 residues. CDR3 nucleotide sequence: TGTGCCAGCGGACAGGGTGGAACTGAAGCTTTCTTT. Protein product: CASGQGGTEAFF.

The V call is TRBV9, the J call TRBJ1-4, with a tentative D call TRBD1 (6 bases). The germline gives CDR1 SGDLS, CDR2 YYNGEE. V was trimmed by 3 bases and J by 6 bases, leaving 15 bases between them. The CDR3 sequence is 15 residues long. CDR3: CASSGHRDTDEKLFF. CDR3 coding DNA: TGTGCCAGCAGCGGACACCGGGACACAGATGAAAAACTGTTTTTT.

The J gene is TRBJ2-7, the V gene TRBV5-4; the D gene could be TRBD1 or TRBD2 (5 bases each). The V end was cut by 2 bases, the J end by 2 bases, with 14 bases between. The CDR3 is made up of 15 amino acids. The V gene's germline CDR1 is SGHNT and CDR2 YYREEE (reference sequence). Here the CDR3 reads CASSFRDPEPYEQYF. The CDR3 DNA reads TGTGCCAGCAGCTTCCGGGACCCCGAACCCTACGAGCAGTACTTC.

The gene calls are TRBV6-6 and TRBJ2-5; possibly TRBD1 for D (5 bases). The CDR3 spans 13 residues. The V gene's germline CDR1 is MNHNY and CDR2 SVGAGI (reference sequence). V lost 8 bases, J lost 2 bases, and 12 bases lay in between. The CDR3 spells CASQGSSQETQYF. CDR3 bases: TGTGCCAGCCAGGGTTCATCGCAAGAGACCCAGTACTTC.

V and J are TRBV18 and TRBJ2-7; 8 nucleotides agree with TRBD1. The V gene end was trimmed by 2 bases and the J gene end by 5 bases; junction bases not matched to a gene: 11. The germline V gene has CDR1 KGHSH and CDR2 LQKENI. CDR3 length equals 16 residues. CDR3 nucleotide sequence: TGTGCCAGCTCACCAGATTTCGGACAGGGAAATCACGAGCAGTACTTC. Translation gives CASSPDFGQGNHEQYF.